The clone carrying this T cell receptor (beta chain) was detected a few times. Its antigen is unknown. These data belong to a study of CD8 T cells in ankylosing spondylitis. Study-level results: Past studies reported some motif variants in reactive arthritis synovial fluid and blood. What appeared characteristic of ankylosing spondylitis blood was a TCR beta motif of eight highly homologous variants.

The CDR3 is 14 amino acids. Germline V lookup: CDR1 LGHDT, CDR2 YNNKEL (reference sequence). Trimming took off 4 bases at V and 4 bases at J, with 13 bases between the two ends. TCRdb reanalysed the 5' RACE reads using MiXCR and keeps one entry per CDR3 protein. The sample comprises over 700,000 distinct CDR3 sequences, around 20% of which are singletons, and about a fifth rests with the top ten. The clonotype comes from a male donor with ankylosing spondylitis. The chain links TRBV3-1 to TRBJ2-5; perhaps TRBD2 as D (5 bases). Sequencing was carried out using blood, either unsorted or a sorted T cell fraction (not recorded which). The CDR3 DNA reads as TGTGCCAGCAGCCGGACCGAGGGTTCAGAGACCCAGTACTTC. Translated, it gives CASSRTEGSETQYF.